This T cell receptor beta chain was retrieved from a study of T cell clones after liver transplantation. Sorting of unstimulated PBMCs yielded separate CD3+CD4+ and CD3+CD8+ fractions. Sequencing used immunoSEQ multiplex PCR; TCRdb keeps in-frame clones, though not all of them. Of more than 95,000 clones in the sample, around 80% were seen once. The V end lost 3 bases, the J end lost 0 bases, and 9 bases lay between the germline ends. The CDR3 length is 14 residues. Germline CDR1 and CDR2: SGDLS and YYNGEE. Sample: CD4+ T cells from blood, taken approximately 43 months after liver transplant. The gene calls are TRBV9 and TRBJ1-1, with D possibly TRBD1 on 6 matching bases. The TCR sequence derives from a human patient who received a liver transplant. Some T cells may have come from the graft donor. CDR3 in amino acids: CASSGGHMNTEAFF. In nucleotides, the CDR3 is TGTGCCAGCAGCGGGGGACATATGAACACTGAAGCTTTCTTT.